This note documents a single T cell receptor beta chain sequence. Recruited during active infection, patients (from Seattle) were subsequently followed longitudinally. The CDR3 is 13 amino acids. The V gene's germline CDR1 is ENHRY and CDR2 SYGVKD. V was pared by 4 bases and J by 3 bases, with 8 bases between. The data originate from a study of blood T cell repertoires in COVID-19. Study-level information: Donors in the United States, Italy and Spain gave samples during acute or convalescent COVID-19.

Per the study methods: Amplified reference gene primers provided the basis for estimating nucleated cell counts. Repertoires were generated with immunoSEQ multiplex PCR, while TCRdb's copy carries only in-frame clones and drops some. The DNA gave D and trimming, while V, J and clone size come from that table. The table records approximately 150,000 clones, less than 90% of them present only once. The clonotype originates from a man aged 25-45 years with COVID-19, enrolled during active disease. The chain links TRBV10-3 to TRBJ2-3; a weak D match, TRBD1 (5 bases). What was sequenced was peripheral blood. CDR3 amino acids: CAISARGTDTQYF. CDR3 in DNA: TGTGCCATCAGTGCTAGGGGTACAGATACGCAGTATTTT.